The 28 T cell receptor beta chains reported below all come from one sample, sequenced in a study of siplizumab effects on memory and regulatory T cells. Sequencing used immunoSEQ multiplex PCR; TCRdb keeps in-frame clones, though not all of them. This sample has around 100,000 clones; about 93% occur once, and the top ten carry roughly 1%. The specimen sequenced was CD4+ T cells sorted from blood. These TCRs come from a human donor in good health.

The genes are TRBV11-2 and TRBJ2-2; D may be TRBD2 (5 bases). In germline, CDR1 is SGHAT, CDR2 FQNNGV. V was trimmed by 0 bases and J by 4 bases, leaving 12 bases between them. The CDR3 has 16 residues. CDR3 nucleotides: TGTGCCAGCAGCTTAGACAGAATCCGGGGCACCGGGGAGCTGTTTTTT. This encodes CASSLDRIRGTGELFF.

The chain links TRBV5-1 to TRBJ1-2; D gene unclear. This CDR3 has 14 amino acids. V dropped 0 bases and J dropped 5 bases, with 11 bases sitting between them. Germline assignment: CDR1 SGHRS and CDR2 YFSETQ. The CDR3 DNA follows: TGCGCCAGCAGCTTGGCCAGGACCAATTATGGCTACACCTTC. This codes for CASSLARTNYGYTF. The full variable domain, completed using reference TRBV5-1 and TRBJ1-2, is KAGVTQTPRYLIKTRGQQVTLSCSPISGHRSVSWYQQTPGQGLQFLFEYFSETQRNKGNFPGRFSGRQFSNSRSEMNVSTLELGDSALYLCASSLARTNYGYTFGSGTRLTVV.

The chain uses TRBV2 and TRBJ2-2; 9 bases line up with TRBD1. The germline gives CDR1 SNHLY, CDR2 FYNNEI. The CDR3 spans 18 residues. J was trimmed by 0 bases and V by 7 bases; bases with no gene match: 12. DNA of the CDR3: TGTGCCAGCATCATGAAATACAGGGGGCCGGCGAACACCGGGGAGCTGTTTTTT. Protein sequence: CASIMKYRGPANTGELFF.

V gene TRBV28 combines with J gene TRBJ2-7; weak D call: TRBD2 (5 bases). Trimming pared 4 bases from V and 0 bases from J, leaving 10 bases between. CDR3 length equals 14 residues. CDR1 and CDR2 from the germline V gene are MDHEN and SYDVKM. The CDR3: CASSYPAVSYEQYF. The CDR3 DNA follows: TGTGCCAGCAGTTACCCAGCGGTCTCCTACGAGCAGTACTTC.

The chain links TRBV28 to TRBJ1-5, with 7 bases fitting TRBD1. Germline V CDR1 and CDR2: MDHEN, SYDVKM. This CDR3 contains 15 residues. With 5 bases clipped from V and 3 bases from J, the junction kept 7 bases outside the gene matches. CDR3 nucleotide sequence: TGTGCCAGCAGTACATGGGACAGTTACAATCAGCCCCAGCATTTT. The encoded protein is CASSTWDSYNQPQHF. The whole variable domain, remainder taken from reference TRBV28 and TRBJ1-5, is DVKVTQSSRYLVKRTGEKVFLECVQDMDHENMFWYRQDPGLGLRLIYFSYDVKMKEKGDIPEGYSVSREKKERFSLILESASTNQTSMYLCASSTWDSYNQPQHFGDGTRLSIL.

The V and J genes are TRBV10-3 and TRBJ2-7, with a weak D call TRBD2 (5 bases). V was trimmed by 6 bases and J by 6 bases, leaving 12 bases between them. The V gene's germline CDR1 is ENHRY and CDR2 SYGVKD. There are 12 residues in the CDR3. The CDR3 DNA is TGTGCCATCAGCCAGACTACCAGCGAGCAGTACTTC. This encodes CAISQTTSEQYF.

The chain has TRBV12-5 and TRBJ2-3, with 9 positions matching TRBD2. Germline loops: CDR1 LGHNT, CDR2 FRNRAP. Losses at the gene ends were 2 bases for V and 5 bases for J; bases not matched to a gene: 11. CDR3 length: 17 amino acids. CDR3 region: CASGLSSSGRIRDTQYF. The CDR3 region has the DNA TGTGCTAGTGGTTTGAGTAGTAGCGGGAGAATAAGAGATACGCAGTATTTT.

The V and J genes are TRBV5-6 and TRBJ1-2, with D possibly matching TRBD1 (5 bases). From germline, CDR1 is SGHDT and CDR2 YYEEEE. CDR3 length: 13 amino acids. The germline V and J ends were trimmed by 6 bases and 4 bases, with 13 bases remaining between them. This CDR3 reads CASTVGGPYGYTF. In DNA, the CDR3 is TGTGCCAGCACCGTGGGGGGTCCCTATGGCTACACCTTC. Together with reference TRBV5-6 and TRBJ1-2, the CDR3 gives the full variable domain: DAGVTQSPTHLIKTRGQQVTLRCSPKSGHDTVSWYQQALGQGPQFIFQYYEEEERQRGNFPDRFSGHQFPNYSSELNVNALLLGDSALYLCASTVGGPYGYTFGSGTRLTVV.

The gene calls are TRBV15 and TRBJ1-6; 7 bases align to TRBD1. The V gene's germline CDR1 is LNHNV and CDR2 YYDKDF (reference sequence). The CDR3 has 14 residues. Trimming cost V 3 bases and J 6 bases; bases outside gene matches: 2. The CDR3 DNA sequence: TGTGCCACCAGCAGGAGACAGGGTAATTCACCCCTCCACTTT. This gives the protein CATSRRQGNSPLHF.

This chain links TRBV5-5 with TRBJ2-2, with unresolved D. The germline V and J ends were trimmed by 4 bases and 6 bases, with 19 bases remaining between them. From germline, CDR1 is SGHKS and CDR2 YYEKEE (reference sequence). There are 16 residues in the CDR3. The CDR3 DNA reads TGTGCCAGCAGCCGGCCCACGGATTTTAGGGCCGGGGAGCTGTTTTTT. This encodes CASSRPTDFRAGELFF.

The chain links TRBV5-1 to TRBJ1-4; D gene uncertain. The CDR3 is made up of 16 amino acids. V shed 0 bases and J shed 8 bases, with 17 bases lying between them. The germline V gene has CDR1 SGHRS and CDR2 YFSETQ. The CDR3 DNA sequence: TGCGCCAGCAGCTTGGCCGAAAGTCCCACGGGAGAAAAACTGTTTTTT. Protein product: CASSLAESPTGEKLFF.

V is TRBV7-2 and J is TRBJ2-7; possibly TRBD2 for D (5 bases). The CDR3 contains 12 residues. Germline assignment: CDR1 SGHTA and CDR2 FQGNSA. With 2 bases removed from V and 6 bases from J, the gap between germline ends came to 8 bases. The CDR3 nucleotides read TGTGCCAGCAGCTTAAGCCGGGGCGAGCAGTACTTC. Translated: CASSLSRGEQYF. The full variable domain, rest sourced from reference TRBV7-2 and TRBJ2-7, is GAGVSQSPSNKVTEKGKDVELRCDPISGHTALYWYRQSLGQGLEFLIYFQGNSAPDKSGLPSDRFSAERTGGSVSTLTIQRTQQEDSAVYLCASSLSRGEQYFGPGTRLTVT.

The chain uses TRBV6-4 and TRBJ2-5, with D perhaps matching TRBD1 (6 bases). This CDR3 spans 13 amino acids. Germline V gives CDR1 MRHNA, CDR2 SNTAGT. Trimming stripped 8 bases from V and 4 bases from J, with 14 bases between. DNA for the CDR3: TGTGCCAGCTCCCGGGACATAAGAGAGACCCAGTACTTC. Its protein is CASSRDIRETQYF.

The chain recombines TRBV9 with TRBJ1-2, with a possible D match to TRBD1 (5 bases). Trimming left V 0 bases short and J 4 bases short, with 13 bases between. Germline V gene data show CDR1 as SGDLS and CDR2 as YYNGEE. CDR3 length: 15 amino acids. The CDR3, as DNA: TGTGCCAGCAGCGTAGCTACGGCAGGGACCTATGGCTACACCTTC. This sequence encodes CASSVATAGTYGYTF.

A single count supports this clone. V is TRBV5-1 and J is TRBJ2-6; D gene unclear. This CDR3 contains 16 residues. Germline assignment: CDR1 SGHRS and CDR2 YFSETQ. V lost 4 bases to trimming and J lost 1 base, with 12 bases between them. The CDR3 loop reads CASSALPVSGANVLTF. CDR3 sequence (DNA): TGCGCCAGCAGCGCCCTTCCTGTTTCTGGGGCCAACGTCCTGACTTTC.

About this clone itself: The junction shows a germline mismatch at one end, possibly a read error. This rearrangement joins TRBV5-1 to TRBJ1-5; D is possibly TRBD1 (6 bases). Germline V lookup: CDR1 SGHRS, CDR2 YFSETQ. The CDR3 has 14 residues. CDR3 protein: CASSFQGINQPQHF. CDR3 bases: TGTGCCAGCAGCTTCCAGGGGATCAATCAGCCCCAGCATTTT.

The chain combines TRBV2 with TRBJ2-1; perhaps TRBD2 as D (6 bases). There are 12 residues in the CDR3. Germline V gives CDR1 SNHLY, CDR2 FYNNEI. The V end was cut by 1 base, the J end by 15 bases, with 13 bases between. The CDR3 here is CASSEGGGVRFF. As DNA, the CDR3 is TGTGCCAGCAGTGAAGGGGGAGGTGTGAGGTTCTTC.

The chain's CDR3 is CASTEGQGYNEQFF. The CDR3 DNA reads as TGTGCCAGCACAGAGGGACAGGGATACAATGAGCAGTTCTTC. The V and J genes are TRBV5-6 and TRBJ2-1, with 9 bases that match TRBD1. Germline trimming cut 6 bases from V and 4 bases from J; bases unmatched to any gene: 5. This CDR3 contains 14 residues. Per the germline V gene, CDR1 is SGHDT and CDR2 is YYEEEE.

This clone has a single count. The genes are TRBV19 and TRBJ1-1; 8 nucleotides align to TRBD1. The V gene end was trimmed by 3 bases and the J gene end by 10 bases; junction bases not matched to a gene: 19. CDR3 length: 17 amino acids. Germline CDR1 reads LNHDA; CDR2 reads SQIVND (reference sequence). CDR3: CASSMDRQGQPWVAAFF. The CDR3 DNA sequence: TGTGCCAGTAGTATGGATCGACAGGGGCAACCTTGGGTTGCAGCTTTCTTT.

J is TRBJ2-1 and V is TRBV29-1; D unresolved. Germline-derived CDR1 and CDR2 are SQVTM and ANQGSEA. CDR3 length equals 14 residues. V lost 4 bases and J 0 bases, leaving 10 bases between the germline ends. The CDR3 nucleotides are TGCAGCGTTGGAACACTGAGCTCCTACAATGAGCAGTTCTTC. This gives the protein CSVGTLSSYNEQFF.

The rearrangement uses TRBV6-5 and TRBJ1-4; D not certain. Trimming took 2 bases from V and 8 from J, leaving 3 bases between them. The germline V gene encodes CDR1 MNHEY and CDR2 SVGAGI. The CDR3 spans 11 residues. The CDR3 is CASSYGEKLFF. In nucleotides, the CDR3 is TGTGCCAGCAGTTACGGGGAAAAACTGTTTTTT.

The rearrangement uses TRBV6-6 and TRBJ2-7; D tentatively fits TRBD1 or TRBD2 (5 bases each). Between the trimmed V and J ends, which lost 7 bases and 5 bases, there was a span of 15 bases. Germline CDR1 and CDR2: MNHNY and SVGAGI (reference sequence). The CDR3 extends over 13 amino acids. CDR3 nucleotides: TGTGCCAGCAACCGACCGGGGACCCACGAGCAGTACTTC. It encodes CASNRPGTHEQYF.

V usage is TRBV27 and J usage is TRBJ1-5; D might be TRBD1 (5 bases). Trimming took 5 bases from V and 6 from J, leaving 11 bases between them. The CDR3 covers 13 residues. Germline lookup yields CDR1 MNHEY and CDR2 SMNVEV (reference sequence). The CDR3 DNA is TGTGCCAGCAGTGAAATTAGGGGTCAGCCCCAGCATTTT. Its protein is CASSEIRGQPQHF.

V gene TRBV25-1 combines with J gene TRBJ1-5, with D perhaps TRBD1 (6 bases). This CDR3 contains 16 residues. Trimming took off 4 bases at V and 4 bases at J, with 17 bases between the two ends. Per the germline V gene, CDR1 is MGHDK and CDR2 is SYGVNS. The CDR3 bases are TGTGCCAGCAGTGGGGGGATCGGGGGCTTAAATCAGCCCCAGCATTTT. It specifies CASSGGIGGLNQPQHF.

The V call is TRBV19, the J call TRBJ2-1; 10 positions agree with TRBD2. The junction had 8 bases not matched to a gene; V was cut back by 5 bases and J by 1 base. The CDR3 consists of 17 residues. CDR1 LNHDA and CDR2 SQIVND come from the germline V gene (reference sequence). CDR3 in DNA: TGTGCCAGTAGTGGGCTAGCGGGAGTTTTGTCCTACAATGAGCAGTTCTTC. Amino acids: CASSGLAGVLSYNEQFF.

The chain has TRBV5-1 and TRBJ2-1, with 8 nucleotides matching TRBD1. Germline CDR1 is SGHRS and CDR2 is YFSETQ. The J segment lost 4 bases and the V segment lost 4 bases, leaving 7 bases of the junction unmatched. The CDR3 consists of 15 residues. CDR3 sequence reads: CASSGTRGLYNEQFF. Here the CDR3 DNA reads TGCGCCAGCAGCGGCACCAGGGGGCTGTACAATGAGCAGTTCTTC.

CDR3: CASHRTLGQGQETQYF. The CDR3 bases are TGTGCCAGCCATCGTACATTAGGACAGGGACAAGAGACCCAGTACTTC. V is TRBV28 and J is TRBJ2-5, with 8 bases matching TRBD1. The CDR3 length is 16 residues. The ends lost 8 bases at V and 2 bases at J; junction bases unmatched: 13. Germline assignment: CDR1 MDHEN and CDR2 SYDVKM.

The CDR3 sequence: CASRSGYDTGAEAFF. The CDR3 nucleotides read TGTGCCAGCAGATCAGGGTACGACACAGGCGCTGAAGCTTTCTTT. The V call is TRBV7-9, the J call TRBJ1-1, with D perhaps matching TRBD1 (5 bases). From germline, CDR1 is SEHNR and CDR2 FQNEAQ (reference sequence). V shed 6 bases and J shed 6 bases, with 20 bases lying between them. The CDR3 contains 15 residues. Using reference TRBV7-9 and TRBJ1-1 for the parts outside the CDR3, the full variable domain is DTGVSQNPRHKITKRGQNVTFRCDPISEHNRLYWYRQTLGQGPEFLTYFQNEAQLEKSRLLSDRFSAERPKGSFSTLEIQRTEQGDSAMYLCASRSGYDTGAEAFFGQGTRLTVV.